Listed below are T cell receptor beta chains from one sample, sequenced in a study of T cell responses to AZD1222 COVID-19 vaccine. Profiling relied on immunoSEQ multiplex PCR, and the TCRdb table lists in-frame clones only, not all of them. This table holds 150,000 to 200,000 clones, around 90% found once. Sample: peripheral blood, taken 28 days after the second AZD1222 dose. The receptors come from an adult who received the AZD1222 COVID-19 vaccine. Both conserved end residues are part of each CDR3. The order of the fields is J gene, V gene, CDR3 protein.

j_call: TRBJ2-3; v_call: TRBV18; cdr3_aa: CASSPPAGRTDTQYF
j_call: TRBJ1-2; v_call: TRBV3-1/TRBV3-2; cdr3_aa: CASSQMTGVGHGYTF
j_call: TRBJ2-3; v_call: TRBV11-3; cdr3_aa: CASSFQGSDTQYF
j_call: TRBJ2-4; v_call: TRBV11-3; cdr3_aa: CASSFFLIQLTIPGNIQYF
j_call: TRBJ2-7; v_call: TRBV21-1; cdr3_aa: CASSKSDPRDRGCEQYF
j_call: TRBJ2-7; v_call: TRBV11-3; cdr3_aa: CASSQGLVPIYEQYF
j_call: TRBJ1-1; v_call: TRBV5-4; cdr3_aa: CASSLDGTTNTEAFF
j_call: TRBJ2-5; v_call: TRBV6-6; cdr3_aa: CASSYAELETQYF
j_call: TRBJ1-1; v_call: TRBV6-1; cdr3_aa: CASSEGRVNTEAFF
j_call: TRBJ1-3; v_call: TRBV10-3; cdr3_aa: CAISVGGGNTIYF
j_call: TRBJ1-1; v_call: TRBV4-1; cdr3_aa: CASSQEVQGGGEAFF
j_call: TRBJ1-2; v_call: TRBV28; cdr3_aa: CASTGSRPIMANGYTF
j_call: TRBJ1-1; v_call: TRBV1; cdr3_aa: CTSSQGDTFGAFF
j_call: TRBJ1-1; v_call: TRBV11-2; cdr3_aa: CASSLFGWNTEAFF
j_call: TRBJ1-1; v_call: TRBV6-5; cdr3_aa: CASRRDISGTEAFF
j_call: TRBJ1-2; v_call: TRBV14; cdr3_aa: CASSTGGLGRNGYTF
j_call: TRBJ2-7; v_call: TRBV19; cdr3_aa: CASSVRDSPFYEQYF
j_call: TRBJ2-7; v_call: TRBV2; cdr3_aa: CASSGLQGYEQYF
j_call: TRBJ1-2; v_call: TRBV19; cdr3_aa: CASSREGGVGYGYTF
j_call: TRBJ2-2; v_call: TRBV7-8; cdr3_aa: CASSSRPGQVSGELFF
j_call: TRBJ1-2; v_call: TRBV29-1; cdr3_aa: CSASGTYGYTF
j_call: TRBJ1-2; v_call: TRBV5-5; cdr3_aa: CASSLDQGVNGYTF
j_call: TRBJ2-7; v_call: TRBV29-1; cdr3_aa: CSVSVTGGLDEQYF
j_call: TRBJ1-3; v_call: TRBV11-2; cdr3_aa: CASSLGLSGNTIYF
j_call: TRBJ1-2; v_call: TRBV25-1; cdr3_aa: CASSDLLRGMGYTF
j_call: TRBJ2-1; v_call: TRBV19; cdr3_aa: CASSIDGQHLSYNEQFF
j_call: TRBJ2-5; v_call: TRBV20-1; cdr3_aa: CSARDRETQYF
j_call: TRBJ1-5; v_call: TRBV19; cdr3_aa: CASSTTGDNQPQHF
j_call: TRBJ2-3; v_call: TRBV5-1; cdr3_aa: CASSSKAGASTDTQYF
j_call: TRBJ1-5; v_call: TRBV30; cdr3_aa: CAWSVGGQGNQPQHF
j_call: TRBJ1-1; v_call: TRBV30; cdr3_aa: CAWRSGTGFNTEAFF
j_call: TRBJ2-2; v_call: TRBV7-7; cdr3_aa: CASSPGTGGYTNTGELFF
j_call: TRBJ1-2; v_call: TRBV11-1; cdr3_aa: CASSQQGIGYTF
j_call: TRBJ2-2; v_call: TRBV7-6; cdr3_aa: CASSTGGLGPNTGELFF
j_call: TRBJ2-1; v_call: TRBV13; cdr3_aa: CASSSRTSGGAGEQFF
j_call: TRBJ1-1; v_call: TRBV19; cdr3_aa: CASSLYRGRTEAFF
j_call: TRBJ1-2; v_call: TRBV9; cdr3_aa: CASSVEGLRGYTF
j_call: TRBJ2-1; v_call: TRBV3-1/TRBV3-2; cdr3_aa: CASSPVDRLDEQFF
j_call: TRBJ2-1; v_call: TRBV2; cdr3_aa: CASSEIAGLYNEQFF
j_call: TRBJ1-1; v_call: TRBV7-2; cdr3_aa: CASSSLPEDTEAFF
j_call: TRBJ1-2; v_call: TRBV27; cdr3_aa: CASSGRVDDGYTF
j_call: TRBJ2-1; v_call: TRBV5-1; cdr3_aa: CASSRGTGKYNEQFF
j_call: TRBJ2-2; v_call: TRBV9; cdr3_aa: CASSPDSANTGELFF
j_call: TRBJ1-1; v_call: TRBV3-1/TRBV3-2; cdr3_aa: CASSQFRRDTEAFF
j_call: TRBJ2-2; v_call: TRBV2; cdr3_aa: CASSEAELNTGELFF
j_call: TRBJ2-2; v_call: TRBV11-2; cdr3_aa: CASSLSGPGGGELFF
j_call: TRBJ2-3; v_call: TRBV10-3; cdr3_aa: CAISESDFSGVQTDTQYF
j_call: TRBJ2-2; v_call: TRBV28; cdr3_aa: CASNPFGDNTGELFF
j_call: TRBJ2-7; v_call: TRBV18; cdr3_aa: CASSPGQGGSYEQYF